This entry lists 18 T cell receptor beta chains sequenced from one sample in a study of cytomegalovirus exposure and HLA in healthy donors. PCR used 60 Vbeta primers and 13 Jbeta primers. Only in-frame clones appear in the TCRdb table, and some are missing; sequencing was by immunoSEQ multiplex PCR. The sample lists over 85,000 clones, approximately 82% occurring once. The sequenced sample was PBMCs. The source is a man aged 30-40 years in good health and CMV-seropositive.

The chain employs TRBV6-5 and TRBJ2-7, with 13 bases identical to TRBD2. CDR3 length equals 15 residues. Germline trimming cut 5 bases from V and 10 bases from J; bases unmatched to any gene: 11. Germline V gene lookup returns CDR1 MNHEY and CDR2 SVGAGI. The CDR3 here is CASSNTKGLAGPQYF. The CDR3 bases are TGTGCCAGCAGTAACACCAAGGGACTAGCGGGGCCCCAGTACTTC.

The chain links TRBV4-1 to TRBJ2-6, with D tentatively TRBD2 (7 bases). Trimming took off 0 bases at V and 0 bases at J, with 9 bases between the two ends. This CDR3 has 17 residues. Germline V gene data show CDR1 as MGHRA and CDR2 as YSYEKL. The CDR3 nucleotides read TGCGCCAGCAGCCAAGAGGGGGGGCTCTCTGGGGCCAACGTCCTGACTTTC. It yields the protein CASSQEGGLSGANVLTF.

The chain carries TRBV27 and TRBJ1-1; D is perhaps TRBD1 (5 bases). Trimming stripped 3 bases from V and 0 bases from J, with 8 bases between. The CDR3 totals 14 residues. Germline-derived CDR1 and CDR2 are MNHEY and SMNVEV (reference sequence). In nucleotides, the CDR3 is TGTGCCAGCAGTTTCTCAGGGATGAACACTGAAGCTTTCTTT. Residues: CASSFSGMNTEAFF.

The chain recombines TRBV2 with TRBJ1-5, with D possibly matching TRBD1 (5 bases). The germline V and J ends were trimmed by 7 bases and 5 bases, with 9 bases remaining between them. The CDR3 spans 12 residues. Germline CDR1 and CDR2: SNHLY and FYNNEI. CDR3 residues: CASTGDDQPQHF. The CDR3, as DNA: TGTGCCAGCACGGGGGACGATCAGCCCCAGCATTTT.

The chain recombines TRBV27 with TRBJ2-1; 9 nucleotides agree with TRBD2. The length of the CDR3 is 14 residues. V was pared by 4 bases and J by 5 bases, with 3 bases of the junction left unmatched. In germline, CDR1 is MNHEY, CDR2 SMNVEV (reference sequence). This CDR3 is CASSSSGGHNEQFF. CDR3 in DNA: TGTGCCAGCAGTTCCAGCGGGGGGCACAATGAGCAGTTCTTC.

This chain uses TRBV7-9 with TRBJ2-5, with a tentative D call TRBD2 (5 bases). The CDR3 is 14 residues long. V was cut by 5 bases and J by 1 base, with 11 bases left in between. Germline loops: CDR1 SEHNR, CDR2 FQNEAQ (reference sequence). CDR3 DNA sequence: TGTGCCAGCAGCCCGGACTGGTCCCAAGAGACCCAGTACTTC. Translating it yields CASSPDWSQETQYF.

This clone was counted only a few times. The chain combines TRBV4-1 with TRBJ2-1; TRBD1 agrees at 8 bases. This CDR3 comprises 16 residues. V lost 4 bases to trimming and J lost 8 bases; unmatched junction nucleotides: 13. Germline CDR1 is MGHRA and CDR2 is YSYEKL. The CDR3 reads CASSPQGQATRDEQFF. The CDR3 DNA reads TGCGCCAGCAGCCCCCAGGGACAGGCGACCCGTGATGAGCAGTTCTTC.

The chain uses TRBV5-1 and TRBJ2-5; 9 nucleotides agree with TRBD1. The J call may not be correct, given that the DNA end is closer to TRBJ2-7. The CDR3 is 16 residues long. Germline V lookup: CDR1 SGHRS, CDR2 YFSETQ. CDR3 DNA: TGCGCCAGCAGCCCGATGACGAACAGGGGGCTGAACGAGCAGTACTTC. Its protein is CASSPMTNRGLNEQYF.

This chain connects TRBV19 to TRBJ1-1, with D maybe TRBD1 (5 bases). This CDR3 is built from 12 residues. V was cut by 4 bases and J by 11 bases, with 14 bases left in between. Germline CDR1 LNHDA, CDR2 SQIVND (reference sequence). The chain's CDR3 is CASSTGSSPAFF. For the CDR3, the DNA is TGTGCCAGTAGTACAGGGTCGAGTCCGGCTTTCTTT.

The rearrangement uses TRBV4-2 and TRBJ1-6, with TRBD1 identical over 8 bases. The V gene's germline CDR1 is LGHNA and CDR2 YNFKEQ. CDR3 size: 17 residues. V gave up 1 base and J gave up 2 bases; unmatched junction bases: 4. Here the CDR3 reads CASSQVTGDPYNSPLHF. The CDR3 DNA sequence: TGTGCCAGCAGCCAAGTGACAGGGGATCCCTATAATTCACCCCTCCACTTT.

V gene TRBV4-3 combines with J gene TRBJ2-3; TRBD2 matches 10 bases. The CDR3 length is 16 residues. Germline loops: CDR1 LGHNA, CDR2 YSLEER. After removal of 0 bases from V and 3 bases from J, the junction contained 3 bases not matched to a gene. The CDR3 region has the DNA TGCGCCAGCAGCCAAGATGTGGGACTAGCGACAGATACGCAGTATTTT. Encoded protein: CASSQDVGLATDTQYF.

The rearrangement uses TRBV7-2 and TRBJ1-3; D gene unclear. This CDR3 comprises 15 residues. Germline CDR1 is SGHTA and CDR2 is FQGNSA. With 5 bases removed from V and 0 bases from J, the gap between germline ends came to 11 bases. The chain's CDR3 is CASSPIHSSGNTIYF. The DNA of the CDR3 is TGTGCCAGCAGCCCTATTCACAGCTCTGGAAACACCATATATTTT.

V gene TRBV5-6 combines with J gene TRBJ2-1; possibly TRBD1 for D (7 bases). The CDR3 spans 19 residues. Deletions cut 4 bases from V and 3 bases from J, with 26 bases between. From germline, CDR1 is SGHDT and CDR2 YYEEEE. This chain's CDR3 is CASSETGYRDFNLYNEQFF. The CDR3 DNA reads TGTGCCAGCAGCGAGACAGGGTACCGGGACTTTAACCTCTACAATGAGCAGTTCTTC.

The chain joins TRBV19 to TRBJ1-5, with a weak D call TRBD1 (6 bases). V was cut by 7 bases and J by 0 bases, with 13 bases left in between. CDR3 length equals 15 residues. The germline CDR1 and CDR2 sequences are LNHDA and SQIVND (reference sequence). In DNA, the CDR3 is TGTGCCAGTACCAGGGGACCCTATAGCAATCAGCCCCAGCATTTT. It yields the protein CASTRGPYSNQPQHF.

CDR3 nucleotides: TGTGCCTGGAGTTCAGGGGGCACTGAAGCTTTCTTT. It codes for CAWSSGGTEAFF. This chain connects TRBV30 to TRBJ1-1, with 7 bases that match TRBD1. Germline CDR1 GTSNPN, CDR2 SVGIG (reference sequence). This CDR3 spans 12 amino acids. V shed 2 bases, J shed 4 bases, and the junction held 1 base outside the gene matches.

The chain combines TRBV25-1 with TRBJ2-7; possible D gene TRBD1, 6 bases. V lost 5 bases and J 1 base, leaving 12 bases between the germline ends. CDR1 MGHDK and CDR2 SYGVNS come from the germline V gene. This CDR3 has 14 amino acids. CDR3 sequence reads: CASSTSGTSYEQYF. The CDR3 DNA follows: TGTGCCAGCAGTACCTCCGGGACATCCTACGAGCAGTACTTC.

This chain uses TRBV6-5 with TRBJ2-5; D perhaps matches TRBD2 (5 bases). Germline CDR1 MNHEY, CDR2 SVGAGI. Trimming shortened V by 10 bases and J by 5 bases, and 20 bases separated the two germline ends. The CDR3 length is 14 residues. The CDR3 here is CATSLGRRRETQYF. The CDR3 DNA is TGTGCCACCTCCCTCGGACGGCGGAGGGAGACCCAGTACTTC.

The V call is TRBV28, the J call TRBJ1-3; 7 bases line up with TRBD1. The CDR3 length is 16 residues. After removal of 2 bases from V and 0 bases from J, the junction contained 4 bases not matched to a gene. Germline-derived CDR1 and CDR2 are MDHEN and SYDVKM. For the CDR3, the DNA is TGTGCCAGCAGTTTAGGACAGGTCTTCTCTGGAAACACCATATATTTT. As protein: CASSLGQVFSGNTIYF.